The TCR beta chain under discussion was sequenced for a study of human T cells and chemical hapten exposure. The CDR3 is 17 amino acids. The ends lost 1 base at V and 1 base at J; junction bases unmatched: 8. Germline CDR1 and CDR2: MNHNS and SASEGT. Time point defined: patch test 1, 2 weeks after DPC sensitization. Treatment specified: therapeutic diphenylcyclopropenone sensitization with weekly scalp DPC. Whole blood, unfractionated, served as the material for total RNA extraction. TCRdb ran MiXCR on the RACE reads and lists one entry per CDR3 protein. Altogether some 38,000 distinct CDR3 sequences are present, about 6.3% being singletons, with the ten largest covering roughly 9.2%.

The V and J genes are TRBV6-1 and TRBJ2-7, with 9 bases lining up with TRBD1. The clonotype comes from a woman aged 25 to 45 with alopecia areata. Some clones in this sample may be carry-over from other donors' samples. This specimen was whole blood, taken in connection with sensitization to the hapten diphenylcyclopropenone (DPC). The CDR3 reads CASSEELPGQGSYEQYF. The CDR3 DNA sequence: TGTGCCAGCAGTGAAGAATTACCGGGACAGGGTTCCTACGAGCAGTACTTC.